This TCR beta chain derives from a study of response to subunit inactivated influenza vaccine. General study results and limits: Researchers suggested that each seasonal influenza vaccination recruits few new T cells.

There are 14 residues in the CDR3. Trimming took off 3 bases at V and 1 base at J, with 10 bases between the two ends. TCRdb recomputed calls from the RT-PCR reads with MiXCR, one row per CDR3 protein. The data hold roughly 700,000 distinct CDR3 sequences, with approximately 15% observed a single time. Worth noting for this clonotype: No antigen is known for it.

V is TRBV12-3 or TRBV12-4 and J is TRBJ2-7, with D unclear. The material sequenced was PBMCs from blood, taken 14 to 15 days before vaccination. The TCR was taken from a man over 45 who received an inactivated influenza vaccine. The CDR3 sequence: CASSFAAKSYEQYF. The CDR3 nucleotides read TGTGCCAGCAGTTTTGCAGCAAAATCCTACGAGCAGTACTTC.